The present TCR beta chain was sequenced within a study of blood T cell repertoires in COVID-19. TCRdb keeps only in-frame clones here, not all; method: immunoSEQ multiplex PCR. Altogether under 75,000 clones are present, 72% being singletons, with the ten largest covering 4% to 5.5%. CDR1 is MNHEY and CDR2 is SVGEGT in the germline V gene. The CDR3 loop spans 16 amino acids. Trimming removed 2 bases at V and 3 bases at J, with 16 bases between. Sequenced sample: peripheral blood. The TCR originated in a woman aged 70 to 79 with COVID-19, enrolled during active disease. This sequence joins TRBV6-2 or TRBV6-3 and TRBJ1-1, with D perhaps matching TRBD1 (5 bases). The DNA for the CDR3 is TGTGCCAGCAGTTACCTGGCAGGGCTCGAGTACACTGAAGCTTTCTTT. It encodes CASSYLAGLEYTEAFF.